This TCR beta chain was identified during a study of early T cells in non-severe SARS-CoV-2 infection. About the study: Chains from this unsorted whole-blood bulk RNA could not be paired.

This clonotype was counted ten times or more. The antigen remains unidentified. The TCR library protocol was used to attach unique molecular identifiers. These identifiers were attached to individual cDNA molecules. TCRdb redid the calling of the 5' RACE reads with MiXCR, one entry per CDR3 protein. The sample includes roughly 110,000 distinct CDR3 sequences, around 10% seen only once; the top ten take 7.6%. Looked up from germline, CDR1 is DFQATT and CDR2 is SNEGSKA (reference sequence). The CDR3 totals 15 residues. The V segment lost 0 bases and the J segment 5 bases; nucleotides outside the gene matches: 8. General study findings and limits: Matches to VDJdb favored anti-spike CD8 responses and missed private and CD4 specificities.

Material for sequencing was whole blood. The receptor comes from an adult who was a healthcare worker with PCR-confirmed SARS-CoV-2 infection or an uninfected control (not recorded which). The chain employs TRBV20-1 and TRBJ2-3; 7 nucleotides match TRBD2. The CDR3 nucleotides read TGCAGTGCTAGAGATGCTAGCGGTGCGATAGATACGCAGTATTTT. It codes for CSARDASGAIDTQYF.